This T cell receptor (beta chain) was identified in a study of blood T cell repertoires in COVID-19. Overall study: The origin of the acute and convalescent COVID-19 samples was the United States, Italy and Spain.

Generated by immunoSEQ multiplex PCR, the TCRdb table keeps only in-frame clones and is missing some. The top ten hold less than 3% of the sample, which has about 250,000 clones, 80% to 90% seen once. The V gene lost 5 bases and the J gene lost 8 bases, with 18 bases spanning the gap. Germline CDR1 reads MDHEN; CDR2 reads SYDVKM. CDR3 length: 14 residues. This TCR was sampled from a woman in her 30s with active or convalescent COVID-19. The gene calls are TRBV28 and TRBJ1-2; D not certain. The sample was peripheral blood. CDR3 loop: CASSQPAGAKGYTF. In DNA form, the CDR3 reads TGTGCCAGCAGTCAACCGGCAGGTGCTAAAGGCTACACCTTC.